This T cell receptor beta chain was captured by sequencing in a study of CD8 T cells in Susac syndrome. Trimming shortened V by 8 bases and J by 5 bases, and 21 bases separated the two germline ends. The length of the CDR3 is 15 residues. The germline V gene has CDR1 GTSNPN and CDR2 SVGIG (reference sequence). Random hexamers were used to reverse transcribe roughly 0.45 to 1 ug of RNA. Using its own MiXCR run on the immunoSEQ multiplex PCR reads, TCRdb lists one record per CDR3 protein. The data hold 100,000 to 150,000 distinct CDR3 sequences, with 85% to 95% observed a single time. This TCR came from a human donor with multiple sclerosis. Specimen: CD8+ T cells from PBMCs. The chain employs TRBV30 and TRBJ2-2, with D perhaps TRBD2 (5 bases). The DNA for the CDR3 is TGTGCCACGCCCCTAGCCCGAAAGTGGACCGGGGAGCTGTTTTTT. It specifies CATPLARKWTGELFF.